Listed below are T cell receptor beta chains from one sample, sequenced in a study of shared clonotypes between healthy human individuals. Repertoires were generated with immunoSEQ multiplex PCR, while TCRdb's copy carries only in-frame clones and drops some. The table includes some 2 million clones, approximately 94% detected once. Input material: naive CD8+ T cells sorted from blood. These receptor sequences come from a man aged 18 to 35 in good health. Both conserved end residues are part of each CDR3. A D gene is named only where the DNA matches it firmly. Size is omitted from some rows. Given values are once, few, many or a class for expanded clones.

D	V	size	J	DNA	CDR3
.	TRBV2	.	TRBJ1-2	TGTGCCACCGAGCAATTCGTTCGGACCGCTTCTAACTATGGCTACACCTTC	CATEQFVRTASNYGYTF
TRBD2	TRBV6-5	.	TRBJ2-1	TGTGCCAGCAATAGCGGACTAGCTGGAGGTGAGCAGTTCTTC	CASNSGLAGGEQFF
.	TRBV9	.	TRBJ1-2	TGTGCCAGCAGCCCTAGTGAAGGGTCTGGCTACACCTTC	CASSPSEGSGYTF
.	TRBV19	.	TRBJ2-2	TGTGCCAGTAGTATTTCGGGTCTCAACACCGGGGAGCTGTTTTTT	CASSISGLNTGELFF
.	TRBV28	.	TRBJ2-2	TGTGCCAGCAGTCCCATTTCAGTCCGGACGCCGAACACCGGGGAGCTGTTTTTT	CASSPISVRTPNTGELFF
TRBD2	TRBV19	.	TRBJ2-1	TGTGCCAGTAGTCAGTCTAGCGGTTACAATGAGCAGTTCTTC	CASSQSSGYNEQFF
.	TRBV27	once	TRBJ2-7	TGTGCCAGCAGTCTTACCGCATCGTACGAGCAGTACTTC	CASSLTASYEQYF
.	TRBV10-1	.	TRBJ1-5	TGCGCCAGCAGGGAAACAGGGTTTAGTCAGCCCCAGCATTTT	CASRETGFSQPQHF
.	TRBV4-1	.	TRBJ2-7	TGCGCCAGCAGCCTACAGGAGGTCGGTTTCGAGCAGTACTTC	CASSLQEVGFEQYF
TRBD2	TRBV19	.	TRBJ2-2	TGTGCCAGTGCCCCGGGACTACCCGCGAACACCGGGGAGCTGTTTTTT	CASAPGLPANTGELFF
TRBD1	TRBV4-3	.	TRBJ2-5	TGCGCCAGCAGCCAGGAAAGCCCAGACAGGGGGCCCCCCCAAGAGACCCAGTACTTC	CASSQESPDRGPPQETQYF